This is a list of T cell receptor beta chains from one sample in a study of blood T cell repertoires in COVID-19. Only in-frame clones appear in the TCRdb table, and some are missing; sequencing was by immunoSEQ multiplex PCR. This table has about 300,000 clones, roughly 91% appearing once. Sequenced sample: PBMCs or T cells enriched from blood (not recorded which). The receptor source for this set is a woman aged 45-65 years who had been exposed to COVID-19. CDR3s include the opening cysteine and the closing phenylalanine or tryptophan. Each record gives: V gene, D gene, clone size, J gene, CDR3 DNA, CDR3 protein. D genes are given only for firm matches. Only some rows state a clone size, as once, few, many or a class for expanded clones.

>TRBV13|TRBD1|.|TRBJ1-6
TGTGCCAGCAGCACCCGGGACAGATATAATTCACCCCTCCACTTT
CASSTRDRYNSPLHF
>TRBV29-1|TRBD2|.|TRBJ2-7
TGCAGCGTTGAAGTTAGCGGGTACTACGAGCAGTACTTC
CSVEVSGYYEQYF
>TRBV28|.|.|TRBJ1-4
TGTGCCAGCAGACTAGGTGCGACAGCGGGAAAACTGTTTTTT
CASRLGATAGKLFF
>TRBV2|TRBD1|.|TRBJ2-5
TGTGCCAGAGGGACAGGAGACAACCAAGAGACCCAGTACTTC
CARGTGDNQETQYF
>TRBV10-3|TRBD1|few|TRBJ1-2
TGTGCCATCAGTAGGGACAGGGGAGACTACACCTTC
CAISRDRGDYTF
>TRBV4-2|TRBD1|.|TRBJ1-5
TGTGCCAGCAGCCAAGAAGGGACAGGGGGACTGAGCAATCAGCCCCAGCATTTT
CASSQEGTGGLSNQPQHF
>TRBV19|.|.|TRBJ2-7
TGTGCCAGTAGAGGGGATGCGGGGACCTACGAGCAGTACTTC
CASRGDAGTYEQYF
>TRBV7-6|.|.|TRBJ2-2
TGTGCCAGCAGCTTTGTTACCGCCAGTACCGGGGAGCTGTTTTTT
CASSFVTASTGELFF
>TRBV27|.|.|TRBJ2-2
TGTGCCAGCAGTGCAAGGGTCGGGGAAAACACCGGGGAGCTGTTTTTT
CASSARVGENTGELFF
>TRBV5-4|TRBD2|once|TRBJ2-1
TGTGCCAGCAAACCAAGGTTCGGGACTAGCGGGGAGTACAATGAGCAGTTCTTC
CASKPRFGTSGEYNEQFF
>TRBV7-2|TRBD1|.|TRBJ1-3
TGTGCCACCACCCATACAGGGGGCTCTGGAAACACCATATATTTT
CATTHTGGSGNTIYF
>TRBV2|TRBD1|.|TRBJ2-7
TGTGCCAGCAGTAGGACAGGCTCCCTTGCCGTTTACTTC
CASSRTGSLAVYF
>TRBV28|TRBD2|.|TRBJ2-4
TGTGCCAGCAGCTCCGGTACTAGCGGGGGGGCAAAAAACATTCAGTACTTC
CASSSGTSGGAKNIQYF
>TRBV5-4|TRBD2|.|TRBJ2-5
TGTGCCAGCAGCCGCGACCGAGGGGAGGGGTGGACCCAGTACTTC
CASSRDRGEGWTQYF
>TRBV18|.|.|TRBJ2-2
TGTGCCAGCTCACCATCAAACACCGGGGAGCTGTTTTTT
CASSPSNTGELFF
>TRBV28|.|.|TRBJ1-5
TGTGCCAGCAGTTTAGGCGGGGTTCAGCCCCAGCATTTT
CASSLGGVQPQHF
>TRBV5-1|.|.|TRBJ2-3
TGCGCCAGCAGCCCCGGATGGGGGCTAAGCAGCACAGATACGCAGTATTTT
CASSPGWGLSSTDTQYF
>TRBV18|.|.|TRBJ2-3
TGTGCCAGCTCAGAAGGGGTTCCCACAGATACGCAGTATTTT
CASSEGVPTDTQYF
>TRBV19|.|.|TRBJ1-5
TGTGCCAGTCGCCTCAGGGCTTGGGATCAGCCCCAGCATTTT
CASRLRAWDQPQHF
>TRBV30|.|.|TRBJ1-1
TGTGCCTGGAGTTTAGGGGTCAGACTGGAAGCTTTCTTT
CAWSLGVRLEAFF
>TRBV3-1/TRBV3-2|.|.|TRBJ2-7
TGTGCCAGCAGCCCGGACAGATTCTACGAGCAGTACTTC
CASSPDRFYEQYF
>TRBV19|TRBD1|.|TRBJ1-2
TGTGCCATCGGGCCCCAGACAGGGAATGGCTACACCTTC
CAIGPQTGNGYTF
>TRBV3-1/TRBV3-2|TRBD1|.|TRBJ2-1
TGTGCCAGTTGTTTCCGGACAGGGTTCAATGAGCAGTTCTTC
CASCFRTGFNEQFF
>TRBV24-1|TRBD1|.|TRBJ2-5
TGTGCCACCAGTGATGCTAGACAGGGGGCATGGGAGACCCAGTACTTC
CATSDARQGAWETQYF
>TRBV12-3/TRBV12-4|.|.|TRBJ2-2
TGTGCCAGCAGTCGGGACAACGGGGAGCTGTTTTTT
CASSRDNGELFF
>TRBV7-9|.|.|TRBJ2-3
TGTGCCAGCAGCTTACGACAGTTCACAGATACGCAGTATTTT
CASSLRQFTDTQYF
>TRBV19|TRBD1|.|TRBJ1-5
TGTGCCAGTAGTGTAGACAGGGCAAATCAGCCCCAGCATTTT
CASSVDRANQPQHF
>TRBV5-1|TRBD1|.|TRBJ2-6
TGCGCCAGCAGCCAAAAGGGACAGTTCTCTGGGGCCAACGTCCTGACTTTC
CASSQKGQFSGANVLTF
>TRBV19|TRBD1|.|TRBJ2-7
TGTGCCAGTAGTATAGATTACGGGACAGGGAGCTCCTACGAGCAGTACTTC
CASSIDYGTGSSYEQYF
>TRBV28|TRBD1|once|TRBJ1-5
TGTGCCAGCAGTCTTACAGGGGCCGTTAGCAATCAGCCCCAGCATTTT
CASSLTGAVSNQPQHF
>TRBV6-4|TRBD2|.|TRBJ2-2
TGTGCCAGCAGTGACACGAAAGCTAGCGGGGCCTCCGGGGAGCTGTTTTTT
CASSDTKASGASGELFF
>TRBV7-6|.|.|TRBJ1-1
TGTGCCAGCAGCTTAGCGCGGGTAGGGAGCGGGAACACTGAAGCTTTCTTT
CASSLARVGSGNTEAFF
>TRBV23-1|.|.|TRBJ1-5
TGCGCCAGCAGTCAATCTTCGGGTTTGGGCAGGGCCAGCAATCAGCCCCAGCATTTT
CASSQSSGLGRASNQPQHF
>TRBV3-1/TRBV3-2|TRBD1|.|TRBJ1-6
TGTGCCAGCAGCCAAGAAGACAGGGATAACTATAATTCACCCCTCCACTTT
CASSQEDRDNYNSPLHF
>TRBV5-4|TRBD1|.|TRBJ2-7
TGTGCCAGCAGTAATAACCGGGACAGGGGATCCGAGCAGTACTTC
CASSNNRDRGSEQYF
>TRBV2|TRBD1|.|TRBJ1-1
TGTGCCAGCAGTGCCGAGACAGGGGCGATTAATGAAGCTTTCTTT
CASSAETGAINEAFF
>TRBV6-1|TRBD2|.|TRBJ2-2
TGTGCCAGCAGTGAACGGGCGGGGGGCGGCACCGGGGAGCTGTTTTTT
CASSERAGGGTGELFF
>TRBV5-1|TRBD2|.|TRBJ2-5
TGCGCCAGCATGAGGAGCGGGGGGAATCAAGAGACCCAGTACTTC
CASMRSGGNQETQYF
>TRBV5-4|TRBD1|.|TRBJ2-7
TGTGCCAGCAGCCCGAGACAGGGATATGGTCGCTACGAGCAGTACTTC
CASSPRQGYGRYEQYF
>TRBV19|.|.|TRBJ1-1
TGTGCCAGTACCCCAAGGAACAGCTACATGAACACTGAAGCTTTCTTT
CASTPRNSYMNTEAFF
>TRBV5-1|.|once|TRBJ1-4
TGCGCCAGCAGCTTGTGGGTAGGACAGAACGAAAAACTGTTTTTT
CASSLWVGQNEKLFF
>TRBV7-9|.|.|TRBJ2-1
TGTGCCAGCAGCGCGCAGGCGGGTTACAATGAGCAGTTCTTC
CASSAQAGYNEQFF
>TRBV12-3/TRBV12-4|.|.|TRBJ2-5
TGTGCCAGCAACAGGAGGGCAGAAGAGACCCAGTACTTC
CASNRRAEETQYF
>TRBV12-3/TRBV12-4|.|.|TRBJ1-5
TGTGCCAGCAGTTTTGACAGTCAGCCCCAGCATTTT
CASSFDSQPQHF